Below are 8 T cell receptor beta chains sequenced from a single sample in a study of T cell changes during pregnancy in multiple sclerosis. The method was immunoSEQ multiplex PCR; TCRdb's version includes in-frame clones alone and lacks a portion of them. The sample holds tens of thousands of clones, almost 95% seen once. Sequencing used CD8+ T cells from peripheral blood mononuclear cells, obtained in the third trimester of pregnancy. These receptor sequences come from a female donor in good health, enrolled as a control in a pregnancy study.

The genes are TRBV27 and TRBJ1-6; D is undetermined. There are 15 residues in the CDR3. Germline values: CDR1 MNHEY, CDR2 SMNVEV (reference sequence). The V end was cut by 2 bases, the J end by 9 bases, with 14 bases between. CDR3 sequence (DNA): TGTGCCAGCAGTTTAAGTGGCGGGCGGGGTTCACCCCTCCACTTT. It encodes CASSLSGGRGSPLHF.

The chain joins TRBV6-5 to TRBJ1-2, with no clear D. V lost 2 bases, J lost 2 bases, and 15 bases lay in between. Germline CDR1 reads MNHEY; CDR2 reads SVGAGI. This CDR3 region has 16 residues. CDR3: CASSYKRQNRNYGYTF. CDR3 bases: TGTGCCAGCAGTTACAAAAGACAAAATAGGAACTATGGCTACACCTTC.

The CDR3 here is CASRGQGITEAFF. For the CDR3, the DNA is TGTGCCAGCCGGGGACAGGGTATCACTGAAGCTTTCTTT. The chain recombines TRBV2 with TRBJ1-1, with 9 bases matching TRBD1. This CDR3 region has 13 residues. The germline gives CDR1 SNHLY, CDR2 FYNNEI. V lost 8 bases and J lost 4; bases outside the gene matches: 5. The full variable domain, completed using reference TRBV2 and TRBJ1-1, is EPEVTQTPSHQVTQMGQEVILRCVPISNHLYFYWYRQILGQKVEFLVSFYNNEISEKSEIFDDQFSVERPDGSNFTLKIRSTKLEDSAMYFCASRGQGITEAFFGQGTRLTVV.

This clone appeared many times. The chain links TRBV7-3 to TRBJ2-3, with 10 positions matching TRBD2. CDR3 length equals 15 residues. Germline V gene sequence: CDR1 SGHTA, CDR2 FQGTGA. V lost 3 bases and J lost 1; bases outside the gene matches: 1. CDR3: CASSFLAGGTDTQYF. CDR3 DNA sequence: TGTGCCAGCAGCTTCCTAGCGGGGGGCACAGATACGCAGTATTTT. The full variable domain, completed using reference TRBV7-3 and TRBJ2-3, is GAGVSQTPSNKVTEKGKYVELRCDPISGHTALYWYRQSLGQGPEFLIYFQGTGAADDSGLPNDRFFAVRPEGSVSTLKIQRTERGDSAVYLCASSFLAGGTDTQYFGPGTRLTVL.

The chain recombines TRBV19 with TRBJ2-7, with TRBD1 matching over 10 bases. CDR1 LNHDA and CDR2 SQIVND come from the germline V gene (reference sequence). The CDR3 length is 13 residues. V trimming: 10 bases; J trimming: 3 bases; junction bases outside the gene matches: 6. CDR3 DNA: TGTGCCACCTCGGGACAGGGGTACTACGAGCAGTACTTC. Amino acids: CATSGQGYYEQYF.

This clone is termed large (0.1 to 1%). The chain is built from TRBV9 and TRBJ1-4; TRBD1 aligns across 7 bases. V was clipped by 3 bases and J by 0 bases; unmatched bases: 8. Germline V gene data show CDR1 as SGDLS and CDR2 as YYNGEE. This CDR3 is 17 amino acids long. The CDR3 reads CASSEGSGTATNEKLFF. CDR3 in DNA: TGTGCCAGCAGCGAGGGGTCGGGGACAGCAACTAATGAAAAACTGTTTTTT. The full variable domain, its missing parts supplied by reference TRBV9 and TRBJ1-4, is DSGVTQTPKHLITATGQRVTLRCSPRSGDLSVYWYQQSLDQGLQFLIQYYNGEERAKGNILERFSAQQFPDLHSELNLSSLELGDSALYFCASSEGSGTATNEKLFFGSGTQLSVL.

The rearrangement uses TRBV6-1 and TRBJ1-1, with 7 bases aligning to TRBD1. The CDR3 totals 14 residues. Germline lookup yields CDR1 MNHNS and CDR2 SASEGT. V dropped 3 bases and J dropped 6; count of bases not matched to a gene: 7. In DNA form, the CDR3 reads TGTGCCAGCAGTGACACTGGACAGGACCCTGAAGCTTTCTTT. It codes for CASSDTGQDPEAFF.

This sequence joins TRBV6-5 and TRBJ1-1, with D possibly TRBD1 on 5 matching bases. CDR1 and CDR2 from the germline V gene are MNHEY and SVGAGI. CDR3 length equals 14 residues. V lost 7 bases and J 1 base, leaving 13 bases between the germline ends. The CDR3 spells CASNSGTSNTEAFF. CDR3 nucleotide sequence: TGTGCCAGCAACTCCGGGACTTCGAACACTGAAGCTTTCTTT.